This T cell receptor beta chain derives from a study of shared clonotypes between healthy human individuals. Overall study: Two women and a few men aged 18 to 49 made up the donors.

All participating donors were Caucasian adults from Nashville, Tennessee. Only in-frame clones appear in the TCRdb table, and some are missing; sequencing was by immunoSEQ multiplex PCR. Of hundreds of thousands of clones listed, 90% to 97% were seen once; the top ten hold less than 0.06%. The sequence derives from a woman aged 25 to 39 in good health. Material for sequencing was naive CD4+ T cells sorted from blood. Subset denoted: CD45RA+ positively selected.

For the CDR3, the DNA is TGTGCCAGCAGCGGCGCCCGGGACAGGGGGTTTCAGCCCCAGCATTTT. Translated, it gives CASSGARDRGFQPQHF. This sequence joins TRBV7-8 and TRBJ1-5, with 11 bases that match TRBD1. CDR3 length: 16 residues. V shed 5 bases, J shed 6 bases, and the junction held 9 bases outside the gene matches. Germline assignment: CDR1 SGHVS and CDR2 FQNEAQ. The entire variable domain, with the rest obtained from reference TRBV7-8 and TRBJ1-5, is as follows: GAGVSQSPRYKVAKRGQDVALRCDPISGHVSLFWYQQALGQGPEFLTYFQNEAQLDKSGLPSDRFFAERPEGSVSTLKIQRTQQEDSAVYLCASSGARDRGFQPQHFGDGTRLSIL.